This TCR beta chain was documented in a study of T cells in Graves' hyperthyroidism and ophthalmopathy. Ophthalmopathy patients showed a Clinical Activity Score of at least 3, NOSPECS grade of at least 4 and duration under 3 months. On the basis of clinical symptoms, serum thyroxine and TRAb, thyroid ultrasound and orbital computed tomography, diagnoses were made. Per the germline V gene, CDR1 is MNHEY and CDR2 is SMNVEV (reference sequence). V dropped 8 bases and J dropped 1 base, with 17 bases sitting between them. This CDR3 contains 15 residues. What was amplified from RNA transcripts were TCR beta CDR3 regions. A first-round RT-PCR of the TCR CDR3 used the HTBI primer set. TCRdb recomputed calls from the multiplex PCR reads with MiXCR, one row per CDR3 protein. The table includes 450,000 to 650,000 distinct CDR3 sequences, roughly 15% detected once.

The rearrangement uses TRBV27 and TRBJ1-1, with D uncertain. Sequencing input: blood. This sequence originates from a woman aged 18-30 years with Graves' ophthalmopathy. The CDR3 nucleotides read TGTGCCAGCCTACCCAAGGAGGTCCCGAACACTGAAGCTTTCTTT. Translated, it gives CASLPKEVPNTEAFF.